One and the same sample provided the 2 T cell receptor beta chains below, sequenced in a study of CD8 T cells in ankylosing spondylitis. Using its own MiXCR run on the 5' RACE reads, TCRdb lists one record per CDR3 protein. Of 150,000 or so distinct CDR3 sequences detected, under 35% appear once; the ten largest clones hold 4.5% to 6%. Sequences were obtained from synovial fluid, either unsorted or a sorted T cell fraction (not recorded which). The receptors stem from a male donor with ankylosing spondylitis.

Remarks on this clonotype: At one of its ends the junction is not consistent with the germline gene, which may arise from a read error. V and J are TRBV11-3 and TRBJ1-2, with TRBD1 as a possible D gene (6 bases). There are 16 residues in the CDR3. Germline lookup yields CDR1 SGHNT and CDR2 YENEEA. CDR3 nucleotide sequence: TGTTCCAGCAGCTTCGCCGGGACACTTGGAGACTATGGCTACACCTTC. Protein product: CSSSFAGTLGDYGYTF.

This clonotype was recorded at least ten times. The chain employs TRBV29-1 and TRBJ2-7; D is possibly TRBD1 or TRBD2 (5 bases each). Trimming stripped 4 bases from V and 4 bases from J, with 8 bases between. The CDR3 has 11 amino acids. The germline gives CDR1 SQVTM, CDR2 ANQGSEA. The CDR3 is CSVGGVYEQYF. For the CDR3, the DNA is TGCAGCGTTGGAGGGGTTTACGAGCAGTACTTC.